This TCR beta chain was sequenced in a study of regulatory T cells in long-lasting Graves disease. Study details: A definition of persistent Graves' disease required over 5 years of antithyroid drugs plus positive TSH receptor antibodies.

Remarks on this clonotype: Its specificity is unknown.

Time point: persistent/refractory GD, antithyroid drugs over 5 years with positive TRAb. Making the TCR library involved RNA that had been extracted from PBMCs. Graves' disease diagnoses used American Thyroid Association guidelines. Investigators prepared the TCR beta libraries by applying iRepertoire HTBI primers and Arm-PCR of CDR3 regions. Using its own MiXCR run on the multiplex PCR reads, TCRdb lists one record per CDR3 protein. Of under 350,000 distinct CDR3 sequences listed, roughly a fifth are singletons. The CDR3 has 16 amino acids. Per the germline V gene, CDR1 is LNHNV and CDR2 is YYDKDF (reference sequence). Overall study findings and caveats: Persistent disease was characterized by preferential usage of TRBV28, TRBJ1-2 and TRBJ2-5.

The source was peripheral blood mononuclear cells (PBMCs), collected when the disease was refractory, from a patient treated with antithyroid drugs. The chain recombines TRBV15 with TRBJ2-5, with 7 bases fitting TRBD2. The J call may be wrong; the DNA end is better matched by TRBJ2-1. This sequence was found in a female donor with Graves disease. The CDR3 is CATSRDLRLADNEQFF. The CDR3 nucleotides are TGTGCCACCAGCAGAGATCTTAGGCTAGCGGACAATGAGCAGTTCTTC.